Listed below are T cell receptor beta chains from one sample, sequenced in a study of shared clonotypes between healthy human individuals. Repertoires were generated with immunoSEQ multiplex PCR, while TCRdb's copy carries only in-frame clones and drops some. The profile shows fewer than 600,000 clones, roughly 77% of them singletons. The sample comprised PBMCs. The receptors originated from a middle-aged woman in good health. Some clones in this sample may be carry-over from other donors' samples. Each CDR3 is given with its conserved first and last residue. D genes are given only for firm matches. Clone size appears in some rows only: once, few, many, or a class for an expanded clone.

TRBV9	TRBD1	once	TRBJ2-1	TGTGCCAGCAGCGGGGAGAATCCGGGACAGGGTGGGAATGAGCAGTTCTTC	CASSGENPGQGGNEQFF
TRBV5-1	-	many	TRBJ2-7	TGCGCCAGCAGCTTGGAGACGTCCTCCTACGAGCAGTACTTC	CASSLETSSYEQYF
TRBV28	-	-	TRBJ2-3	TGTGCCAGCAGTTTAGCAGGCCCCTGGGGGGATGCGGTGACAGATACGCAGTATTTT	CASSLAGPWGDAVTDTQYF
TRBV7-9	TRBD2	-	TRBJ2-1	TGTGCCAGCAGCCATCGGACTAGCGGGAGAAATGAGCAGTTCTTC	CASSHRTSGRNEQFF
TRBV18	-	few	TRBJ1-1	TGTGCCAGCTCACCAAATGGACGGGCGAACACTGAAGCTTTCTTT	CASSPNGRANTEAFF
TRBV18	TRBD1	-	TRBJ2-7	TGTGCCAGCTCCCTGACAGGGGGCGCGTGGGAGCAGTACTTC	CASSLTGGAWEQYF
TRBV7-9	TRBD1	once	TRBJ1-2	TGTGCCAGCAGCTCGGACAGGGAAATGTATGGCTACACCTTC	CASSSDREMYGYTF
TRBV15	-	-	TRBJ2-2	TGTGCCACCAGCAGTGAAGGGAACACCGGGGAGCTGTTTTTT	CATSSEGNTGELFF
TRBV9	-	-	TRBJ1-3	TGTGCCAGCAGCGCCCGACAGGTCTCTGGAAACACCATATATTTT	CASSARQVSGNTIYF
TRBV6-5	-	-	TRBJ1-3	TGTGCCAGCAGTTACGTACGGGGATACTCTGGAAACACCATATATTTT	CASSYVRGYSGNTIYF
TRBV10-3	-	once	TRBJ1-2	TGTGCCATCAGTGAAGGTTCCCCCCTCGGCGCCTATGGCTACACCTTC	CAISEGSPLGAYGYTF
TRBV28	-	few	TRBJ1-6	TGTGCCAGCAGTTTTATTAAGGGTCTTGGTAATTCACCCCTCCACTTT	CASSFIKGLGNSPLHF
TRBV5-4	TRBD2	-	TRBJ2-5	TGTGCCAGCAGCTCCCAGACTAGCGGGAAGGAGACCCAGTACTTC	CASSSQTSGKETQYF
TRBV5-1	TRBD1	-	TRBJ2-5	TGCGCCAGCAGCTTGGCGGACAGGGAGGAGACCCAGTACTTC	CASSLADREETQYF
TRBV4-3	-	many	TRBJ1-2	TGCGCCAGCAGCCAAGACTACAGGGAAGAGGGGTTCTATGGCTACACCTTC	CASSQDYREEGFYGYTF
TRBV6-6	-	-	TRBJ2-5	TGTGCCAGCAGTCTGGGACCGGCTGAAGAGACCCAGTACTTC	CASSLGPAEETQYF
TRBV10-2	TRBD1	-	TRBJ2-6	TGCGCCAGCAGTGAGGGACAGGGGAGCTCTGGGGCCAACGTCCTGACTTTC	CASSEGQGSSGANVLTF
TRBV30	TRBD1	-	TRBJ1-2	TGTGCCTGGAGTCAGGACAGGGGCGGCCATGGCTACACCTTC	CAWSQDRGGHGYTF
TRBV5-1	-	-	TRBJ2-1	TGCGCCAGCAGCTCCATAACAGCCTACAATGAGCAGTTCTTC	CASSSITAYNEQFF
TRBV28	-	-	TRBJ1-2	TGTGCCAGCAGTTCCCAGCCCTATGGCTACACCTTC	CASSSQPYGYTF
TRBV10-3	-	-	TRBJ1-1	TGTGCCATCAGTGAGAAATTCGAGGGGGGCACTGAAGCTTTCTTT	CAISEKFEGGTEAFF
TRBV4-1	TRBD2	-	TRBJ2-7	TGCGCCAGCAGCCAAGAAGATCGGGAGGGCCTCGAGCAGTACTTC	CASSQEDREGLEQYF
TRBV7-3	-	-	TRBJ2-5	TGTGCCAGCAGCAAACAGGGCCGGGGTTACCAAGAGACCCAGTACTTC	CASSKQGRGYQETQYF
TRBV30	TRBD1	-	TRBJ1-1	TGTGCCACTGGGACAGAGAACACTGAAGCTTTCTTT	CATGTENTEAFF
TRBV10-3	TRBD2	few	TRBJ2-1	TGTGCCATCAGTGATCGGACTAGCGGGAGGATGCATGAGCAGTTCTTC	CAISDRTSGRMHEQFF
TRBV28	TRBD1	few	TRBJ2-7	TGTGCCAGCAGTCCGTACCCGGGACAGGGCTACGAGCAGTACTTC	CASSPYPGQGYEQYF
TRBV5-1	-	-	TRBJ2-7	TGCGCCAGCAGCGTACAGATGTCAGGGGAGCAGTACTTC	CASSVQMSGEQYF
TRBV6-1	-	-	TRBJ2-2	TGTGCCAGCAGTGAATCTTCACCCTTCACCGGGGAGCTGTTTTTT	CASSESSPFTGELFF
TRBV5-1	-	-	TRBJ1-2	TGCGCCAGCAGCTTGGCCAGGACACCCTATAACTATGGCTACACCTTC	CASSLARTPYNYGYTF
TRBV5-5	-	-	TRBJ2-1	TGTGCCAGCAGCTTGGGAGTCGGGGGCTCCTACAATGAGCAGTTCTTC	CASSLGVGGSYNEQFF
TRBV27	TRBD1	-	TRBJ2-1	TGTGCCAGCAGCCTATCAGGGGGCCCCAATGAGCAGTTCTTC	CASSLSGGPNEQFF
TRBV21-1	-	-	TRBJ2-1	TGTGCCAGCAGCAAAATCCGACGGCTAGCGGGGACCTACAATGAGCAGTTCTTC	CASSKIRRLAGTYNEQFF
TRBV27	TRBD1	once	TRBJ2-3	TGTGCCAGCAGTTCCTACCGGGACAGTGGCCAGTATTTT	CASSSYRDSGQYF
TRBV7-2	-	-	TRBJ2-5	TGTGCCAGCAGCTTAATGTCCCAAGAGACCCAGTACTTC	CASSLMSQETQYF
TRBV27	TRBD1	-	TRBJ1-2	TGTGCCAGCAGTCTGGACAGGAAGGATGGCTACACCTTC	CASSLDRKDGYTF
TRBV11-2	-	few	TRBJ2-7	TGTGCCAGCAGCTTTGTCTTCCGAGACGAGCAGTACTTC	CASSFVFRDEQYF
TRBV28	-	few	TRBJ2-7	TGTGCCAGCAGGGGGCCGAGCTCCTACGAGCAGTACTTC	CASRGPSSYEQYF
TRBV20-1	-	-	TRBJ2-5	TGCAGCTGGGATAAGGGGACCCAGTACTTC	CSWDKGTQYF
TRBV30	-	-	TRBJ1-5	TGTACCTGGAGTCCCGGCAGCGATCAGCCCCAGCATTTT	CTWSPGSDQPQHF
TRBV6-1	-	-	TRBJ1-1	TGTGCCAGCAGTCTGAATGGGGGGAGAACTGAAGCTTTCTTT	CASSLNGGRTEAFF
TRBV30	-	once	TRBJ2-3	TGTGCCTGGGCCAGCTGGGGAGCCACAGATACGCAGTATTTT	CAWASWGATDTQYF
TRBV5-1	TRBD1	-	TRBJ2-5	TGCGCCAGCAGCTCACAGGGGACAGAGACCCAGTACTTC	CASSSQGTETQYF
TRBV28	-	-	TRBJ2-1	TGTGCCAGCGGCTCTTTGGGGGGAATCTACAATGAGCAGTTCTTC	CASGSLGGIYNEQFF
TRBV1	-	once	TRBJ2-5	TGCACCAGCAGCAGGATAGCGGTAATTCAAGAGACCCAGTACTTC	CTSSRIAVIQETQYF
TRBV4-3	-	-	TRBJ2-1	TGCGCCAGCAGAGCGCGTAGGGTAGTCTACAATGAGCAGTTCTTC	CASRARRVVYNEQFF
TRBV5-1	TRBD2	-	TRBJ2-5	TGCGCCAGCAGCTTGACGGCGGGAGCTTGGGAGACCCAGTACTTC	CASSLTAGAWETQYF
TRBV30	-	-	TRBJ1-3	TGTGCCTTAGGGGCAGACCTGAGCTCTGGAAACACCATATATTTT	CALGADLSSGNTIYF
TRBV5-1	-	-	TRBJ2-7	TGCGCCAGCAGCGAAGGACAGTCAGGAGCCTACGAGCAGTACTTC	CASSEGQSGAYEQYF
TRBV4-1	TRBD1	-	TRBJ2-7	TGCGCCAGCAGCCGTGCCGGGACAGGGGGGGCCTACGAGCAGTACTTC	CASSRAGTGGAYEQYF
TRBV19	-	-	TRBJ2-5	TGTGCCAGTAGTATAGCGGGTGGAGAGACCCAGTACTTC	CASSIAGGETQYF
TRBV11-3	TRBD1	-	TRBJ1-1	TGTGCCAGCAGCAAACCGGGACAGCGGAACACTGAAGCTTTCTTT	CASSKPGQRNTEAFF
TRBV6-1	-	-	TRBJ2-2	TGTGCCAGCAGTGAATACCAGGGGCGTTGGAACACCGGGGAGCTGTTTTTT	CASSEYQGRWNTGELFF
TRBV5-1	TRBD1	-	TRBJ1-2	TGCGCCAGCAGGGACGGGACAGGCGTAACTTTCACCTTC	CASRDGTGVTFTF
TRBV5-1	TRBD2	once	TRBJ2-1	TGCGCCAGCAGCGCGATGACTAGCGGGAGCACTAATGAGCAGTTCTTC	CASSAMTSGSTNEQFF
TRBV27	-	-	TRBJ2-7	TGTGCCAGCAGTTCCATAGTCCAGACCGAGCAGTACTTC	CASSSIVQTEQYF